This T cell receptor beta chain was sequenced during a study of CD8 T cells in Susac syndrome. The RNA, about 0.45 to 1 ug, was put through reverse transcription using random hexamers. With immunoSEQ multiplex PCR, TCR beta CDR3 was amplified across 54 Vbeta and 13 Jbeta. TCRdb used MiXCR to reprocess the immunoSEQ multiplex PCR reads, holding one entry per CDR3 protein. The repertoire holds some 300,000 distinct CDR3 sequences, approximately 90% seen once, with approximately 0.18% in the top ten. Negative isolation was applied to CD8+ and CD4+ T cells, and FACS enrichment was applied to TEMRA cells. The length of the CDR3 is 14 residues. Looked up from germline, CDR1 is LGHNA and CDR2 is YNFKEQ. V lost 4 bases and J lost 4, with 14 bases in between.

V and J are TRBV4-2 and TRBJ2-7, with a tentative D call TRBD1 (6 bases). Sequenced material: CD8+ T cells from PBMCs. The TCR was taken from a human donor with multiple sclerosis. The CDR3 spells CASSPALTGYEQYF. CDR3 sequence (DNA): TGTGCCAGCAGCCCTGCCCTCACAGGGTACGAGCAGTACTTC.